This T cell receptor beta chain was identified during a study of CD8 T cells in ankylosing spondylitis. Study results and caveats: Ankylosing spondylitis blood seemed to carry a telltale TCR beta motif made of several highly homologous variants.

TCRdb itself ran the 5' RACE reads through MiXCR, one entry per CDR3 protein. The table includes 350,000 to 550,000 distinct CDR3 sequences, roughly 26% detected once. Per the germline V gene, CDR1 is SEHNR and CDR2 is FQNEAQ (reference sequence). V lost 6 bases and J lost 0, with 11 bases in between. The CDR3 extends over 14 amino acids. Worth noting for this clonotype: Its antigen is undetermined.

The chain is built from TRBV7-9 and TRBJ1-1; D is uncertain. The sequencing sample was made of blood, either unsorted or a sorted T cell fraction (not recorded which). The clonotype was recovered from a male donor with ankylosing spondylitis. The CDR3 here is CASRGNQLNTEAFF. CDR3 nucleotide sequence: TGTGCCAGCAGGGGTAATCAGCTGAACACTGAAGCTTTCTTT. Full variable domain (outside the CDR3, taken from reference TRBV7-9 and TRBJ1-1): DTGVSQNPRHKITKRGQNVTFRCDPISEHNRLYWYRQTLGQGPEFLTYFQNEAQLEKSRLLSDRFSAERPKGSFSTLEIQRTEQGDSAMYLCASRGNQLNTEAFFGQGTRLTVV.